This T cell receptor (beta chain) stems from a study of response to subunit inactivated influenza vaccine (dated by TCRdb to about 2018). With regard to the full study: The study used deep quantitative T cell receptor repertoire profiling to track responses to a trivalent subunit inactivated influenza vaccine.

Including cysteine and phenylalanine, the CDR3 has 12 amino acids. The kept DNA is CDR3 alone, 36 bases in frame from the first base. Trimming at the junction amounts to 8 bases on V and 5 bases on J, and the germline ends lie 13 bases apart. This specimen's time point label, interpreted: around 42 days after influenza vaccine administration. General findings and caveats noted by the study authors: The authors proposed that each seasonal influenza vaccination may bring in only a limited number of new T cells.

This clonotype occurred many times. Its antigen is still unknown. No much larger clonotype is one base removed from it; base qualities were not supplied. Library method: RT-PCR. The sequencer was an Illumina HiSeq 2500. TCRdb trimmed the raw reads at Q25, called clones with MiXCR and kept productive beta chains. Entries that share a CDR3 protein sequence are merged under the most common genes and DNA. Here the sample has fewer than 700,000 distinct CDR3 sequences; 13% occur a single time. Clones ranked in the top ten supply over 10% of the sample. Sequencing was performed on PBMCs from blood, taken roughly 46 days after vaccination. The chain joins TRBV12-3 or TRBV12-4 to TRBJ2-7, with no confident D gene call. This TCR came from a man aged 50-59 years who received an inactivated influenza vaccine. Donor details come from another sample of the same person, matched by shared clones. This receptor carries the CDR3 CASGNSPNEQYF. DNA sequence: TGTGCCAGCGGTAATAGCCCCAACGAGCAGTACTTC.